This section outlines one T cell receptor beta chain sequence together with its context. Ten or more counts support this clonotype. The specificity of this receptor is unknown. It has no much larger one-base neighbor in the sample; base qualities were not kept. The sample comes from a study of T cell repertoires in cytomegalovirus infection (dated 2019 in TCRdb). With regard to the full study: Donor HLA type was relevant to the analysis, because carriage of CMV infection together with the matching HLA type was indicated by public TCR beta signatures.

CDR1 and CDR2 are read off the germline V gene as KGHDR and SFDVKD. V loses 4 bases at its end and J loses 0 bases; junction bases beyond the gene matches: 8. Reading from cysteine to phenylalanine, the CDR3 counts 17 amino acids. Only the CDR3 region is kept as DNA, spanning 51 bases read in frame from base 1. This sample was sequenced with an Illumina HiSeq 1500. TCRdb took the public reads, trimmed them with fastp at Q25, ran MiXCR for clone calling and kept in-frame beta chains. Each CDR3 protein gets just one entry, which takes the most common genes and DNA from the rows behind it. The sample records approximately 500,000 distinct CDR3 sequences, 15% to 20% of which are singletons. 20% to 30% of the sample lies in the top ten. Results and caveats for the whole study, not just this receptor: Cumulative frequency of public TCR beta family members discriminated carriers of CMV infection plus the relevant HLA type in this cohort and an independent 352-donor cohort. The ex vivo response was dominated by HLA-C-restricted CMV-specific TCR beta clonotypes, which also provided the single most frequent clonotype in two of eight donors.

The chain couples TRBV24-1 to TRBJ2-1; 7 of the junction bases match TRBD2. The clonotype comes from a human donor in good health (CMV status not recorded). Some clones in this sample may be carry-over from other donors' samples. The specimen sequenced was CD8+ T cells from PBMCs. The CDR3 here reads CATSDPTSGASYNEQFF. Read as DNA, the sequence is TGTGCCACCAGTGACCCAACCAGCGGGGCCTCCTACAATGAGCAGTTCTTC.